This T cell receptor beta chain was found in a study of lymphopenia after photon versus proton radiotherapy. Study outcomes and limitations: Relative stability marked proton patients; photon patients lost diversity and naive cells. Oligoclonal CD8+ Temra expansion after nadir drove photon patients' diversity drop. Better survival with proton therapy was suggested as possible, not demonstrated.

V lost 3 bases and J 3 bases, leaving 3 bases between the germline ends. This CDR3 spans 11 amino acids. Germline V CDR1 and CDR2: SGHTA, FQGNSA. The assay was immunoSEQ multiplex PCR, and TCRdb's table has in-frame clones only and misses some. This sample yields roughly 63,000 clones, of which 84% are seen a single time; around 2.2% belongs to the top ten. This clone has just one count. What it recognizes is unknown. The chain combines TRBV7-2 with TRBJ2-7; D is unresolved. The sample here was peripheral blood, taken from a patient treated with proton-based radiotherapy. This clonotype was sampled from a man aged 55-75 years with pancreatic cancer. CDR3 residues: CASSFSYEQYF. CDR3 sequence (DNA): TGTGCCAGCAGCTTCAGCTACGAGCAGTACTTC.